These 15 T cell receptor beta chains were sequenced from one sample in a study of T-cell reconstitution after alpha-beta-depleted transplantation in children. Preparation of the TCRbeta library used unique molecular identifiers. TCRdb fed the PCR reads into MiXCR, producing one record per CDR3 protein. This table holds around 64,000 distinct CDR3 sequences, approximately 10% found once. The input for sequencing was PBMCs, taken before TCRalphabeta/CD19-depleted stem cell transplant. The source of these receptors is a boy younger than 18 with acute myeloid leukemia, due to receive a stem cell transplant.

This clonotype has ten or more counts. The chain uses TRBV20-1 and TRBJ2-3, with 8 positions matching TRBD1. The trim removed 0 bases at V and 7 bases at J, leaving 9 bases unmatched. Germline assignment: CDR1 DFQATT and CDR2 SNEGSKA (reference sequence). CDR3 size: 15 residues. The CDR3 is CSARESGQGKNTQYF. CDR3 in DNA: TGCAGTGCTAGAGAGAGCGGACAGGGAAAGAATACGCAGTATTTT.

At least ten counts were recorded for this clonotype. The DNA of the CDR3 is TGTGCCAGCAGTCCAGACAGGGTTAATGGCTACACCTTC. Translation gives CASSPDRVNGYTF. V usage is TRBV6-6 and J usage is TRBJ1-2; TRBD1 aligns across 7 bases. The trim removed 5 bases at V and 6 bases at J, leaving 6 bases unmatched. The CDR3 sequence is 13 residues long. CDR1 is MNHNY, CDR2 SVGAGI, per germline (reference sequence).

At least ten counts were recorded for this clonotype. The V gene is TRBV11-2, the J gene TRBJ2-7; D gene uncertain. V lost 5 bases to trimming and J lost 2 bases, with 13 bases between them. This CDR3 region has 14 residues. Germline V lookup: CDR1 SGHAT, CDR2 FQNNGV. For the CDR3, the DNA is TGTGCCAGCAGCCTTGCCAGGTTACCCTACGAGCAGTACGTC. Protein: CASSLARLPYEQYV.

A remark on this clonotype: A much larger clone differs from this one at a single base, so this may be a read error. The rearrangement uses TRBV11-1 and TRBJ1-2; D not certain. Deletions cut 5 bases from V and 0 bases from J, with 7 bases between. The CDR3 consists of 13 residues. Germline assignment: CDR1 SGHAT and CDR2 FQDESV (reference sequence). The CDR3 region has the DNA TGTGCCAGCAGCCGCTCCACTAACTATGGCTACACCTTC. It translates to CASSRSTNYGYTF.

This clonotype has at least ten counts. The chain has TRBV5-1 and TRBJ2-7; D could derive from TRBD1 or TRBD2 (5 bases each). CDR1 is SGHRS, CDR2 YFSETQ, per germline. The CDR3 has 13 residues. Trimming removed 0 bases at V and 4 bases at J, with 8 bases between. The CDR3 loop is CASSLARGYEQYV. CDR3 sequence (DNA): TGCGCCAGCAGCTTGGCGAGGGGTTACGAGCAGTACGTC.

Many counts were recorded for this clonotype. The chain recombines TRBV7-6 with TRBJ2-5; 8 bases are a match to TRBD2. The CDR3 covers 15 residues. Germline-derived CDR1 and CDR2 are SGHVS and FNYEAQ. Losses at the gene ends were 2 bases for V and 5 bases for J; bases not matched to a gene: 7. CDR3 residues: CASSLSGGHLETQYF. Here the CDR3 DNA reads TGTGCCAGCAGCTTAAGCGGGGGCCATTTGGAGACCCAGTACTTC.

In this sample, this clonotype turned up many times. This chain joins TRBV7-3 and TRBJ2-1; D perhaps matches TRBD2 (6 bases). Deletions cut 5 bases from V and 9 bases from J, with 17 bases between. The germline gives CDR1 SGHTA, CDR2 FQGTGA. CDR3 size: 14 residues. The CDR3 reads CASSLLTRAGEQFF. DNA of the CDR3: TGTGCCAGCAGCCTCTTGACTAGGGCGGGTGAGCAGTTCTTC.

This clonotype was detected ten times or more. The rearrangement links TRBV6-6 to TRBJ1-5, with D perhaps matching TRBD1 (6 bases). The CDR3 loop spans 16 amino acids. V lost 4 bases, J lost 0 bases, and 13 bases lay in between. CDR1 and CDR2 (germline): MNHNY, SVGAGI (reference sequence). The CDR3 nucleotides are TGTGCCAGCAGTTCAGGGGCAGCCTATAGCAATCAGCCCCAGCATTTT. It codes for CASSSGAAYSNQPQHF.

This clonotype was seen many times. The rearrangement uses TRBV7-9 and TRBJ2-5; a weak D match, TRBD1 (5 bases). Per germline, CDR1 SEHNR and CDR2 FQNEAQ (reference sequence). The CDR3 length is 14 residues. V was cut by 4 bases and J by 2 bases, with 11 bases left in between. The chain's CDR3 is CASSSGRTQETQYF. Here the CDR3 DNA reads TGTGCCAGCAGCTCTGGACGGACACAAGAGACCCAGTACTTC.

This clonotype was detected a few times. The rearrangement links TRBV30 to TRBJ1-4; TRBD1 matches 7 bases. V dropped 5 bases and J dropped 8; count of bases not matched to a gene: 8. Germline assignment: CDR1 GTSNPN and CDR2 SVGIG (reference sequence). The CDR3 length is 13 residues. The CDR3 loop is CAWSTGLSEKLFF. In nucleotides, the CDR3 is TGTGCCTGGTCGACAGGGCTATCCGAAAAACTGTTTTTT. The variable domain in full, completed from reference TRBV30 and TRBJ1-4, reads SQTIHQWPATLVQPVGSPLSLECTVEGTSNPNLYWYRQAAGRGLQLLFYSVGIGQISSEVPQNLSASRPQDRQFILSSKKLLLSDSGFYLCAWSTGLSEKLFFGSGTQLSVL.

This clonotype was picked up many times. The chain is built from TRBV20-1 and TRBJ1-1; D may be TRBD1 (5 bases). This CDR3 has 16 amino acids. Per germline, CDR1 DFQATT and CDR2 SNEGSKA (reference sequence). Trimming removed 0 bases at V and 1 base at J, with 15 bases between. CDR3 in DNA: TGCAGTGCTAGAGATACAGGACGCCGTCAGAACACTGAAGCTTTCTTT. Its translation: CSARDTGRRQNTEAFF.

This clonotype was found many times. The rearrangement joins TRBV7-8 to TRBJ2-5; TRBD1 is a possible D gene (6 bases). With 3 bases removed from V and 1 base from J, the gap between germline ends came to 27 bases. CDR1 is SGHVS, CDR2 FQNEAQ, per germline. The CDR3 runs 20 residues. The CDR3 sequence: CASSFLMILAHGGLQETQYF. CDR3 DNA: TGTGCCAGCAGCTTTCTGATGATTCTCGCCCATGGGGGCCTCCAAGAGACCCAGTACTTC.

This clonotype was counted many times. The CDR3 sequence: CASSRSGQGGVDEQFF. The CDR3, as DNA: TGTGCCAGCAGCCGTTCGGGACAGGGGGGAGTAGATGAGCAGTTCTTC. V is TRBV7-2 and J is TRBJ2-1; 11 bases are a match to TRBD1. This CDR3 spans 16 amino acids. V gave up 5 bases and J gave up 8 bases; unmatched junction bases: 11. Germline loops: CDR1 SGHTA, CDR2 FQGNSA.

This clonotype was observed many times. The CDR3 protein is CASKRQALNTGELFF. CDR3 DNA sequence: TGTGCCAGCAAACGACAGGCGCTGAACACCGGGGAGCTGTTTTTT. The V gene is TRBV28, the J gene TRBJ2-2; the D gene is possibly TRBD1 (6 bases). Germline V gene data show CDR1 as MDHEN and CDR2 as SYDVKM. V was clipped by 7 bases and J by 1 base, with 13 bases between them. CDR3 length equals 15 residues.

This clonotype has only a few counts. This chain links TRBV5-2 with TRBJ2-3; no check of the table's D call, TRBD1, against the DNA was made. TRBV5-2 is reported as a pseudogene. The CDR3 is 18 residues long. The CDR3 sequence is CASNGAPKKSGVTDTQYF. The CDR3, as DNA: TGTGCCAGTAACGGGGCGCCGAAGAAGTCGGGAGTGACAGATACGCAGTATTTT.